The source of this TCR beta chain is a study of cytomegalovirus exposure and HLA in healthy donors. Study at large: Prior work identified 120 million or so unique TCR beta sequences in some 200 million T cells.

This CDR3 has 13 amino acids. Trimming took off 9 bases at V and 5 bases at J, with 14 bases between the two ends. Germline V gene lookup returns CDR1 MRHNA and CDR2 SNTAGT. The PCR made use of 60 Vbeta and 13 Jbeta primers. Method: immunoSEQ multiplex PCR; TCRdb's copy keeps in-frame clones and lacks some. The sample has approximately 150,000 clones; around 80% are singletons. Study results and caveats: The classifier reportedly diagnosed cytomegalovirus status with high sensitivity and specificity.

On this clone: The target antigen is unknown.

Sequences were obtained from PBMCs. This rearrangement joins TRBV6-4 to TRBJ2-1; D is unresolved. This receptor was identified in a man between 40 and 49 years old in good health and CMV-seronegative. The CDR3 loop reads CASSTGSHNEQFF. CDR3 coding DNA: TGTGCCAGTTCCACCGGGTCCCACAATGAGCAGTTCTTC.